This TCR beta chain was sequenced during a study of T cells expressing NK-cell markers. Study summary: Cells sorted as CD3+CD56+NKG2C+, CD3+CD56+NKG2C- and CD3+CD56-NKG2C+ T cells supplied the TCR beta repertoires.

Study conclusions and caveats: Of the CD8+ T cells in more than five donors, roughly 1.0-7.0% belonged to dominant NKG2C+ clonotypes.

Concerning this clonotype itself: The antigen remains unidentified.

The germline gives CDR1 ENHRY, CDR2 SYGVKD. This CDR3 has 14 amino acids. TCRdb re-called the 5' RACE reads, yielding one record per CDR3 amino acid sequence without DNA. Its table records 130,000 to 150,000 distinct CDR3 sequences. Sequencing was carried out using blood T cells: a sorted CD56 or NKG2C T cell subset, CD4+ or CD8+ T cells, or bulk PBMC T cells (not recorded which). The chain couples TRBV10-3 to TRBJ2-2; the TRBD1 assignment by TCRdb is unverifiable without DNA. The origin of this receptor is a young man in good health. The CDR3: CAAKQGSNTGELFF.